The clone carrying this T cell receptor (beta chain) was detected many times. As yet, its antigen is unknown. In TCRdb, the RT-PCR reads were re-called with MiXCR into one record per CDR3 protein. Found here are 650,000 to 800,000 distinct CDR3 sequences, roughly 14% of them singletons; the top ten hold around 7.3%. This record belongs to a study of response to subunit inactivated influenza vaccine. Overall study findings and caveats: The authors suggested that few new T cells are recruited per seasonal influenza vaccination.

Germline V gene data show CDR1 as SGHAT and CDR2 as FQNNGV. Trimming pared 1 base from V and 8 bases from J, leaving 13 bases between. This CDR3 comprises 14 residues. The specimen comprised PBMCs from blood, sampled 14 to 15 days before vaccination. The J gene is TRBJ2-3, the V gene TRBV11-2; the D gene is possibly TRBD2 (5 bases). This receptor was identified in a man in his fifties or sixties who received an inactivated influenza vaccine. The CDR3 sequence: CASSLVGSGGTQYF. The CDR3, as DNA: TGTGCCAGCAGCTTAGTAGGGTCAGGAGGTACGCAGTATTTT.